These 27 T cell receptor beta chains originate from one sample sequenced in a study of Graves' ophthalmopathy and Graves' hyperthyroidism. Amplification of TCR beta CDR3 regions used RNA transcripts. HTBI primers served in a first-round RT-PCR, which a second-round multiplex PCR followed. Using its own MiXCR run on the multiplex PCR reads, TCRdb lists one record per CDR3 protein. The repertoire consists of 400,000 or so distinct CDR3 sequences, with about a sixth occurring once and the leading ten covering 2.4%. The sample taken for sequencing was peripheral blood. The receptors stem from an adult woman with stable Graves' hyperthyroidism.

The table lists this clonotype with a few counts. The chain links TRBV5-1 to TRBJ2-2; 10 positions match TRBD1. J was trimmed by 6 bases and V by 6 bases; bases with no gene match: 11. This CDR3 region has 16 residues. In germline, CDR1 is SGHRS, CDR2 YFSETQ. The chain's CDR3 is CASNLRDRGWAGELFF. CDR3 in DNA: TGCGCCAGCAACCTCCGGGACAGGGGTTGGGCCGGGGAGCTGTTTTTT.

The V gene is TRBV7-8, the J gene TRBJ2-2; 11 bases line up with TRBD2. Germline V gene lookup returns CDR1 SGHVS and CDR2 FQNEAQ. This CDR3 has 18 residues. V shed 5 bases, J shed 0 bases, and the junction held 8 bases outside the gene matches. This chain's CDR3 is CASSPRTSGPSNTGELFF. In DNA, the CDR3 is TGTGCCAGCAGCCCTAGGACTAGCGGGCCGTCGAACACCGGGGAGCTGTTTTTT.

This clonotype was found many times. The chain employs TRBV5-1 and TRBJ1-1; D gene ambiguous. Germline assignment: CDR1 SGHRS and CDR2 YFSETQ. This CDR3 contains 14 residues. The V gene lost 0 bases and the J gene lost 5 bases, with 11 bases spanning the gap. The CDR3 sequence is CASSLAAGETEAFF. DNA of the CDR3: TGCGCCAGCAGCTTGGCCGCAGGAGAAACTGAAGCTTTCTTT.

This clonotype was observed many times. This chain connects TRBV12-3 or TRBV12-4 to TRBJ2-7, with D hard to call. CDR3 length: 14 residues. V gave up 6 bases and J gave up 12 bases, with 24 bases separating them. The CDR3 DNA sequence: TGTGCCAGCAGCCCCCCTGAAAGTGTGCAGAGACGGTACTTC. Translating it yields CASSPPESVQRRYF.

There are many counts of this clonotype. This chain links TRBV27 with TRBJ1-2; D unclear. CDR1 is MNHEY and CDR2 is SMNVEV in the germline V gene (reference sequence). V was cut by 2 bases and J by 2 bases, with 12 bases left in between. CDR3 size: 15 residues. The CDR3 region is CASSLGSGANYGYTF. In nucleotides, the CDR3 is TGTGCCAGCAGTTTAGGCTCAGGAGCAAACTATGGCTACACCTTC.

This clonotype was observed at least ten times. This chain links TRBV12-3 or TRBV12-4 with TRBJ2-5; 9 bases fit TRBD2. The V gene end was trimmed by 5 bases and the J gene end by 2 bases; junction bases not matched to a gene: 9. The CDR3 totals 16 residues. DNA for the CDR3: TGTGCCAGCAGTCACCTTAGCGGGAGCTCTCAAGAGACCCAGTACTTC. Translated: CASSHLSGSSQETQYF.

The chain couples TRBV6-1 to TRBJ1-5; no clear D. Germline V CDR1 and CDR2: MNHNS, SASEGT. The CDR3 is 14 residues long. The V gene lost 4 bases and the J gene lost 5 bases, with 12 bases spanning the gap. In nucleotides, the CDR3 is TGTGCCAGCAGTGGCCCCAGGTTCCATCAGCCCCAGCATTTT. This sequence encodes CASSGPRFHQPQHF.

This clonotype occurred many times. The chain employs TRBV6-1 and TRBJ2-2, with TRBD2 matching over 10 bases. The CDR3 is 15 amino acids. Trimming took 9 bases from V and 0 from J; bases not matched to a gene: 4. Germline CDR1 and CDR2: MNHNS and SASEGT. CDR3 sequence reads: CASLGLAANTGELFF. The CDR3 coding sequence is TGTGCCAGTTTAGGACTAGCGGCGAACACCGGGGAGCTGTTTTTT.

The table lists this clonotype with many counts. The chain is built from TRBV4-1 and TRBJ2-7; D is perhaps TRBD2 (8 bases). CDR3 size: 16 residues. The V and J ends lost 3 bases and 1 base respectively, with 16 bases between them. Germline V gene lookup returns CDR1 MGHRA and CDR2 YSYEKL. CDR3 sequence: CASSHRGGTASYEQYF. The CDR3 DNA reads TGCGCCAGCAGCCACCGCGGGGGGACAGCTTCCTACGAGCAGTACTTC.

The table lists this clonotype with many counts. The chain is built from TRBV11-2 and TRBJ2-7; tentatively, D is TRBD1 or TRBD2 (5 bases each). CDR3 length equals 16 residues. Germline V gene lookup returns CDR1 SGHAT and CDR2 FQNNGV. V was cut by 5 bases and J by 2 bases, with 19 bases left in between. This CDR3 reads CASSPTDNPGAYEQYF. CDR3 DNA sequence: TGTGCCAGCAGCCCCACGGACAATCCCGGGGCCTACGAGCAGTACTTC.

This CDR3 is CASSEQGIQTQYF. Here the CDR3 DNA reads TGTGCCAGCAGTGAACAGGGTATACAGACCCAGTACTTC. The chain combines TRBV25-1 with TRBJ2-5, with D possibly TRBD1 on 5 matching bases. Trimming shortened V by 2 bases and J by 6 bases, and 10 bases separated the two germline ends. The CDR3 is made up of 13 amino acids. Germline loops: CDR1 MGHDK, CDR2 SYGVNS.

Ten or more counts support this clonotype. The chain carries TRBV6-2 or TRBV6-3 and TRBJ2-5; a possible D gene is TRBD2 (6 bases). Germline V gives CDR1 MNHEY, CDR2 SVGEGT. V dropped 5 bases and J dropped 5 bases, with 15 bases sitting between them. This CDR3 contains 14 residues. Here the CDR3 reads CASSATGGRETQYF. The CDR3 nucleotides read TGTGCCAGCAGTGCAACCGGGGGACGGGAGACCCAGTACTTC.

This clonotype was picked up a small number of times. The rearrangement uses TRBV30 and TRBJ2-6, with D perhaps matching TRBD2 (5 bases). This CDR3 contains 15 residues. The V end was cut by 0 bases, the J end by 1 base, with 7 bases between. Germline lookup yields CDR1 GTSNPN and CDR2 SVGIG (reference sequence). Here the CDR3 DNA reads TGTGCCTGGAGTGTAGGAGGATCTGGGGCCAACGTCCTGACTTTC. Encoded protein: CAWSVGGSGANVLTF.

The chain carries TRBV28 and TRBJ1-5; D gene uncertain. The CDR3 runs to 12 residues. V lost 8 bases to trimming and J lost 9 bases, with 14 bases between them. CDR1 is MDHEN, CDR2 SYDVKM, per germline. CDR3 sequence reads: CASDWDFRPQHF. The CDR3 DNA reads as TGTGCCAGCGACTGGGATTTCCGGCCCCAGCATTTT.

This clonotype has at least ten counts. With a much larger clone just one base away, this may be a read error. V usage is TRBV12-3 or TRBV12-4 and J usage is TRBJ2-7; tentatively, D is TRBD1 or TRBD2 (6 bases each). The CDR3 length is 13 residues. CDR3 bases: TGTGCCAGCAGCCTAAGACAGGACTACAAGCAGTACTTC. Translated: CASSLRQDYKQYF.

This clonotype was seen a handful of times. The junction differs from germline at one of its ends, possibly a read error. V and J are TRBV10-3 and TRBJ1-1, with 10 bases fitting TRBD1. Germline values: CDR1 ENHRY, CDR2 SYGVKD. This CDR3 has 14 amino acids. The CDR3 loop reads CAISEGQGDTEVFF. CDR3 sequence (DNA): TGTGCCATCAGTGAGGGACAGGGGGACACTGAAGTTTTCTTT.

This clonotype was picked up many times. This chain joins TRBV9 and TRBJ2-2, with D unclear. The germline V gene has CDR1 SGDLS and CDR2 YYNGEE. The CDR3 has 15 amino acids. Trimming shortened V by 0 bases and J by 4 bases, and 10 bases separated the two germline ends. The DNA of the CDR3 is TGTGCCAGCAGCGTAGCTGGCGGTATCACCGGGGAGCTGTTTTTT. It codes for CASSVAGGITGELFF.

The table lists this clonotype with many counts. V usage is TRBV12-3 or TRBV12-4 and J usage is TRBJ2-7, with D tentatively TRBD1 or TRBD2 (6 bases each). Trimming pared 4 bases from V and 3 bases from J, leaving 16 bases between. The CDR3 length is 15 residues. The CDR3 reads CASSWGATGDYEQYF. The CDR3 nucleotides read TGTGCCAGCAGTTGGGGGGCTACAGGCGACTACGAGCAGTACTTC.

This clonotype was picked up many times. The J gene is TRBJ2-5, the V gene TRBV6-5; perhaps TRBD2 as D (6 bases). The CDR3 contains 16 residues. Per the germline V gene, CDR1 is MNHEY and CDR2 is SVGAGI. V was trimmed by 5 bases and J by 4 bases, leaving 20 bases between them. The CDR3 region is CASSLSGTRGGETQYF. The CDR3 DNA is TGTGCCAGCAGTCTTAGCGGAACACGAGGTGGAGAGACCCAGTACTTC.

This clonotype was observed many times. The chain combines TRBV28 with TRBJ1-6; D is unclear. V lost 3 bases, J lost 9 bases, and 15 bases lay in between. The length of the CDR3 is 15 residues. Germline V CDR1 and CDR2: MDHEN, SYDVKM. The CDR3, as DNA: TGTGCCAGCAGTTTTCGCCTAAAAGTAATTTCACCCCTCCACTTT. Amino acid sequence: CASSFRLKVISPLHF. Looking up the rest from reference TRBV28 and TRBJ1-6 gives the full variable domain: DVKVTQSSRYLVKRTGEKVFLECVQDMDHENMFWYRQDPGLGLRLIYFSYDVKMKEKGDIPEGYSVSREKKERFSLILESASTNQTSMYLCASSFRLKVISPLHFGNGTRLTVT.

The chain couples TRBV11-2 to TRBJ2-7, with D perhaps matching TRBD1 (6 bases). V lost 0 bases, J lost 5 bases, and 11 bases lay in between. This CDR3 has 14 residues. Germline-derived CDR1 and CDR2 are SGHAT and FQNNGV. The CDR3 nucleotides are TGTGCCAGCAGCTTAGATTACAGGGTAGACGAGCAGTACTTC. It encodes CASSLDYRVDEQYF.

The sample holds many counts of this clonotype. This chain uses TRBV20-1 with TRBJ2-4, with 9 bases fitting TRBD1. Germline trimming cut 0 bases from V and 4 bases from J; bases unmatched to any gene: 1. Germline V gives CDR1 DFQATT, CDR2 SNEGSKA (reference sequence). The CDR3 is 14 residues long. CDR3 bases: TGCAGTGCTAGAGAGGGGACAGGGAAAAACATTCAGTACTTC. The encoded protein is CSAREGTGKNIQYF.

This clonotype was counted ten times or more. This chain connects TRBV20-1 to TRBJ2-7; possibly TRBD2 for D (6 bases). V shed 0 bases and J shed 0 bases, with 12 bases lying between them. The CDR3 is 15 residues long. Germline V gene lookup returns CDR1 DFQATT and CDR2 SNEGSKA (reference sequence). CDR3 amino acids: CSARDLNGSSYEQYF. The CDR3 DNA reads TGCAGTGCTAGAGATCTCAACGGGAGCTCCTACGAGCAGTACTTC.

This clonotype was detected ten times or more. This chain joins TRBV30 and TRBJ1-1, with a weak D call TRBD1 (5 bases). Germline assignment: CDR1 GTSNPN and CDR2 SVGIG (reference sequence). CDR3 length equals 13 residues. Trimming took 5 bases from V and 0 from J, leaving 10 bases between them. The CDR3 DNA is TGTGCCTGGCGGGACCTACTGAACACTGAAGCTTTCTTT. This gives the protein CAWRDLLNTEAFF.

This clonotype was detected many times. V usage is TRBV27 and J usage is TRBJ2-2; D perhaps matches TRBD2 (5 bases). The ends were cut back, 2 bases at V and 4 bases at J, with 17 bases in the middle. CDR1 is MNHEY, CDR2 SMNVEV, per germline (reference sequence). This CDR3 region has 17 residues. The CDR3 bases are TGTGCCAGCAGTTTACTAAATCCGGCGGGCCCCACCGGGGAGCTGTTTTTT. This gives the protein CASSLLNPAGPTGELFF.

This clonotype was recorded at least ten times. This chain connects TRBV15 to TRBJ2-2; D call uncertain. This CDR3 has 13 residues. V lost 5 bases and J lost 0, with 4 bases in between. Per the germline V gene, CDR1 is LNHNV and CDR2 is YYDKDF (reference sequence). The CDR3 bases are TGTGCCACCAGCCACGCGAACACCGGGGAGCTGTTTTTT. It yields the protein CATSHANTGELFF.

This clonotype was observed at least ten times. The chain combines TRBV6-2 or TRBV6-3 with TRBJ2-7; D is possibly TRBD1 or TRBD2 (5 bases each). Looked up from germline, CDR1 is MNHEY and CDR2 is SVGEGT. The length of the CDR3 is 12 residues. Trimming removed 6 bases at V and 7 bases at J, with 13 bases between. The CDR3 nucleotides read TGTGCCAGCAGGACCACCGGGACGGAGCAGTACTTC. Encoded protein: CASRTTGTEQYF.